These 29 T cell receptor beta chains came from one sample sequenced in a study of beta chain features in type 1 diabetes. As every portion of the isolated RNA was reverse transcribed, the sequencing read expressed TCRB transcripts. Assay: immunoSEQ multiplex PCR; the TCRdb copy retains only in-frame clones and omits some. The sample includes almost 350,000 clones, under 8.5% of them seen just once. The sample comprised central memory CD4+ T cells from blood. The receptors here all came from a young woman in good health.

This clone appeared a few times. This chain links TRBV6-6 with TRBJ1-1; D uncertain. The CDR3 has 14 amino acids. CDR1 is MNHNY and CDR2 is SVGAGI in the germline V gene (reference sequence). Trimming pared 2 bases from V and 1 base from J, leaving 8 bases between. The CDR3 loop reads CASSYAEKNTEAFF. Here the CDR3 DNA reads TGTGCCAGCAGTTACGCCGAGAAGAACACTGAAGCTTTCTTT.

This clone was counted between two and nine times. The chain uses TRBV28 and TRBJ1-5; D is possibly TRBD1 (5 bases). CDR1 and CDR2 from the germline V gene are MDHEN and SYDVKM. The CDR3 has 14 amino acids. V was shortened by 6 bases and J by 7 bases, with 16 bases between the two germline ends. The CDR3 bases are TGTGCCAGCAGGAACCGGGGCACCGGGCAGCCCCAGCATTTT. It yields the protein CASRNRGTGQPQHF.

The table lists this clone with a few counts. V gene TRBV5-1 combines with J gene TRBJ2-1; TRBD2 matches 8 bases. After removal of 5 bases from V and 5 bases from J, the junction contained 6 bases not matched to a gene. The CDR3 consists of 14 residues. Germline-derived CDR1 and CDR2 are SGHRS and YFSETQ. This chain's CDR3 is CASRVTSAHNEQFF. The DNA for the CDR3 is TGCGCCAGCAGGGTGACTAGCGCCCACAATGAGCAGTTCTTC.

This clone was seen many times. The rearrangement links TRBV11-2 to TRBJ2-3; D unresolved. Per the germline V gene, CDR1 is SGHAT and CDR2 is FQNNGV. V was shortened by 3 bases and J by 2 bases, with 9 bases between the two germline ends. The CDR3 contains 14 residues. In DNA form, the CDR3 reads TGTGCCAGCAGCTTGCTGATAACCACAGATACGCAGTATTTT. This codes for CASSLLITTDTQYF.

The gene calls are TRBV5-1 and TRBJ2-6; D gene unclear. CDR1 and CDR2 (germline): SGHRS, YFSETQ. The CDR3 is 17 residues long. Trimming stripped 0 bases from V and 1 base from J, with 11 bases between. The CDR3 sequence: CASSLGLTVSGANVLTF. CDR3 sequence (DNA): TGCGCCAGCAGCTTGGGGTTGACGGTATCTGGGGCCAACGTCCTGACTTTC.

The V gene is TRBV28, the J gene TRBJ1-1, with D uncertain. In germline, CDR1 is MDHEN, CDR2 SYDVKM. This CDR3 has 14 amino acids. Trimming pared 0 bases from V and 4 bases from J, leaving 9 bases between. CDR3: CASSLWGTSTEAFF. Written as DNA, the CDR3 is TGTGCCAGCAGTTTATGGGGAACGAGCACTGAAGCTTTCTTT.

This clone was detected only a few times. This sequence joins TRBV7-2 and TRBJ1-2; D may be TRBD1 (5 bases). The CDR3 runs 17 residues. V lost 1 base to trimming and J lost 2 bases, with 17 bases between them. Per the germline V gene, CDR1 is SGHTA and CDR2 is FQGNSA. The CDR3 bases are TGTGCCAGCAGCTTAGTCGTCGGGGGACGGGTAAACTATGGCTACACCTTC. This encodes CASSLVVGGRVNYGYTF.

The rearrangement uses TRBV28 and TRBJ1-4; D ambiguous. CDR1 MDHEN and CDR2 SYDVKM come from the germline V gene. Trimming stripped 6 bases from V and 0 bases from J, with 14 bases between. The CDR3 runs 16 residues. CDR3 amino acids: CASSKQSAATNEKLFF. DNA for the CDR3: TGTGCCAGCAGCAAACAGTCTGCTGCAACTAATGAAAAACTGTTTTTT.

The V call is TRBV7-9, the J call TRBJ2-5, with 11 bases identical to TRBD2. The germline gives CDR1 SEHNR, CDR2 FQNEAQ (reference sequence). CDR3 length equals 16 residues. V lost 4 bases to trimming and J lost 2 bases; unmatched junction nucleotides: 6. CDR3 DNA sequence: TGTGCCAGCAGCTCTACTAGCGGGGGCCCACAAGAGACCCAGTACTTC. Protein product: CASSSTSGGPQETQYF.

This clone was seen a few times. CDR3 DNA: TGTGCCAGCTCACCCGGGACTTTTAACTCCGGGGAGCTGTTTTTT. Amino acids: CASSPGTFNSGELFF. This chain joins TRBV18 and TRBJ2-2, with D possibly matching TRBD2 (6 bases). Trimming stripped 3 bases from V and 6 bases from J, with 14 bases between. The CDR3 totals 15 residues. Germline V gives CDR1 KGHSH, CDR2 LQKENI.

The chain recombines TRBV5-1 with TRBJ2-7; 12 bases are shared with TRBD1. V shed 2 bases and J 5 bases; nucleotides not matched to a gene: 2. Germline CDR1 reads SGHRS; CDR2 reads YFSETQ. The CDR3 spans 14 residues. CDR3 sequence (DNA): TGCGCCAGCAGCTTCGGGACAGGGGGCAACGAGCAGTACTTC. Protein product: CASSFGTGGNEQYF. Full variable domain (remainder filled in from reference TRBV5-1 and TRBJ2-7): KAGVTQTPRYLIKTRGQQVTLSCSPISGHRSVSWYQQTPGQGLQFLFEYFSETQRNKGNFPGRFSGRQFSNSRSEMNVSTLELGDSALYLCASSFGTGGNEQYFGPGTRLTVT.

This clone was counted between two and nine times. The CDR3 nucleotides read TGCGCCAGCAGCTCTGGTAATAGCGGGAGGAGTCCCGGGGAGCTGTTTTTT. Translation gives CASSSGNSGRSPGELFF. The chain couples TRBV5-1 to TRBJ2-2, with 10 nucleotides matching TRBD2. J lost 6 bases, V lost 3 bases, and 11 bases had no gene match. The CDR3 is made up of 17 amino acids. Germline lookup yields CDR1 SGHRS and CDR2 YFSETQ.

V is TRBV7-9 and J is TRBJ2-7; 12 nucleotides line up with TRBD2. The trim removed 4 bases at V and 10 bases at J, leaving 11 bases unmatched. The germline V gene encodes CDR1 SEHNR and CDR2 FQNEAQ (reference sequence). This CDR3 is 15 amino acids long. The CDR3 region has the DNA TGTGCCAGCAGCTCCCTAGCGGGAGGGCCGTACGCCCAGTACTTC. Translated: CASSSLAGGPYAQYF.

The rearrangement joins TRBV5-1 to TRBJ2-7, with D maybe TRBD2 (5 bases). The length of the CDR3 is 18 residues. V dropped 2 bases and J dropped 0 bases, with 21 bases sitting between them. CDR1 and CDR2 (germline): SGHRS, YFSETQ. For the CDR3, the DNA is TGCGCCAGCAGCTTCAAACCCCCGATGACTACGAGCTCCTACGAGCAGTACTTC. Translating it yields CASSFKPPMTTSSYEQYF.

This clone has more than one count but fewer than ten. The V gene is TRBV6-5, the J gene TRBJ1-1; no definite D call. The CDR3 has 14 residues. Germline CDR1 MNHEY, CDR2 SVGAGI. V was pared by 7 bases and J by 6 bases, with 18 bases between. This chain's CDR3 is CASTPWTGRSEAFF. For the CDR3, the DNA is TGTGCCAGCACCCCGTGGACGGGGAGGTCTGAAGCTTTCTTT.

This clone was observed a handful of times. One end of the junction varies from germline; a read error may be responsible. The same CDR3 is also encoded by other DNA sequences in this sample. The chain uses TRBV29-1 and TRBJ2-7, with D maybe TRBD2 (6 bases). Germline V gene sequence: CDR1 SQVTM, CDR2 ANQGSEA. This CDR3 has 13 residues. CDR3 sequence reads: CSVEKAGPGEKYF. DNA for the CDR3: TGCAGCGTTGAAAAAGCGGGTCCCGGCGAGAAGTACTTC.

The table lists this clone with a few counts. The chain uses TRBV6-5 and TRBJ2-6; no reliable D call. V gave up 11 bases and J gave up 2 bases, with 10 bases separating them. CDR1 is MNHEY and CDR2 is SVGAGI in the germline V gene. The CDR3 is 13 residues long. The CDR3 loop reads CAASAPGANVLTF. DNA of the CDR3: TGTGCCGCCTCGGCTCCTGGGGCCAACGTCCTGACTTTC.

This clone has only a few counts. The chain carries TRBV5-4 and TRBJ2-1; 10 bases map to TRBD1. The CDR3 is made up of 15 amino acids. Germline loops: CDR1 SGHNT, CDR2 YYREEE (reference sequence). V shed 4 bases and J 6 bases; nucleotides not matched to a gene: 7. CDR3 sequence: CASSTGGQGRNEQFF. Here the CDR3 DNA reads TGTGCCAGCAGCACGGGGGGACAGGGGCGCAATGAGCAGTTCTTC.

V gene TRBV28 combines with J gene TRBJ2-7; TRBD2 matches 7 bases. Per germline, CDR1 MDHEN and CDR2 SYDVKM. The CDR3 extends over 15 amino acids. Germline trimming cut 6 bases from V and 4 bases from J; bases unmatched to any gene: 12. DNA of the CDR3: TGTGCCAGCAGGTTTCGCGGGAGTAACGCGTACGAGCAGTACTTC. It codes for CASRFRGSNAYEQYF.

This chain joins TRBV11-2 and TRBJ2-1; D unclear. The CDR3 spans 14 residues. Germline V CDR1 and CDR2: SGHAT, FQNNGV. The V gene lost 7 bases and the J gene lost 7 bases, with 17 bases spanning the gap. CDR3 amino acids: CASTLERVGNEQFF. DNA of the CDR3: TGTGCCAGCACCTTGGAAAGAGTTGGGAATGAGCAGTTCTTC.

The chain combines TRBV6-5 with TRBJ1-1; 9 bases agree with TRBD1. V trimming: 3 bases; J trimming: 7 bases; junction bases outside the gene matches: 3. Germline CDR1 and CDR2: MNHEY and SVGAGI. The CDR3 loop spans 13 amino acids. The CDR3, as DNA: TGTGCCAGCAGTTATCCGGGACAGGGTGAAGCTTTCTTT. Amino acids: CASSYPGQGEAFF.

CDR3 bases: TGTGCCAGCAGACAGACAGAGGCTAACTATGGCTACACCTTC. Its protein is CASRQTEANYGYTF. The V gene is TRBV28, the J gene TRBJ1-2, with a tentative D call TRBD1 (5 bases). This CDR3 spans 14 amino acids. V lost 6 bases to trimming and J lost 0 bases, with 11 bases between them. The germline V gene encodes CDR1 MDHEN and CDR2 SYDVKM.

This clone occurred many times. Other DNA sequences of this sample code for an identical CDR3. This chain joins TRBV18 and TRBJ2-5; the D gene is possibly TRBD1 (5 bases). This CDR3 contains 14 residues. The germline V and J ends were trimmed by 3 bases and 2 bases, with 10 bases remaining between them. Germline lookup yields CDR1 KGHSH and CDR2 LQKENI. As DNA, the CDR3 is TGTGCCAGCTCACCCGGACAAGGACAAGAGACCCAGTACTTC. The encoded protein is CASSPGQGQETQYF.

There are a few counts of this clone. V and J are TRBV7-9 and TRBJ1-4, with D possibly TRBD1 on 6 matching bases. The ends were cut back, 5 bases at V and 8 bases at J, with 18 bases in the middle. Germline V CDR1 and CDR2: SEHNR, FQNEAQ (reference sequence). This CDR3 region has 15 residues. CDR3 in amino acids: CASSASQGKEEKLFF. The CDR3 DNA is TGTGCCAGCAGCGCAAGCCAGGGGAAAGAAGAAAAACTGTTTTTT.

The rearrangement joins TRBV27 to TRBJ1-5; the D is unclear. Trimming removed 6 bases from V and 9 bases from J, with 15 bases in between. The CDR3 has 13 amino acids. From germline, CDR1 is MNHEY and CDR2 SMNVEV (reference sequence). In DNA, the CDR3 is TGTGCCAGCAGCCAAGATCGGGGTGGGCCCCAGCATTTT. This sequence encodes CASSQDRGGPQHF.

This clone was counted at least ten times. The CDR3 DNA follows: TGTGCCAGCAGCCAACTAGCGGGCGGGGGCCTCACAGATACGCAGTATTTT. It is translated as CASSQLAGGGLTDTQYF. This chain joins TRBV4-2 and TRBJ2-3, with TRBD2 matching 8 bases. This CDR3 region has 17 residues. V gave up 2 bases and J gave up 2 bases; unmatched junction bases: 9. Germline CDR1 reads LGHNA; CDR2 reads YNFKEQ.

This clone was detected only a few times. The V gene is TRBV18, the J gene TRBJ1-1; D is possibly TRBD1 (5 bases). The CDR3 runs to 13 residues. The V and J ends lost 2 bases and 1 base respectively, with 5 bases between them. CDR1 KGHSH and CDR2 LQKENI come from the germline V gene. The chain's CDR3 is CASSPTGNTEAFF. CDR3 nucleotides: TGTGCCAGCTCACCAACAGGGAACACTGAAGCTTTCTTT.

This clone was detected only a few times. The genes are TRBV19 and TRBJ2-2; unclear D gene. The CDR3 has 14 residues. V was clipped by 7 bases and J by 1 base, with 10 bases between them. Germline V gene lookup returns CDR1 LNHDA and CDR2 SQIVND (reference sequence). CDR3 coding DNA: TGTGCCAGTATTAACAGCTTGAACACCGGGGAGCTGTTTTTT. This sequence encodes CASINSLNTGELFF.

The J gene is TRBJ1-5, the V gene TRBV19; D remains ambiguous. This CDR3 contains 13 residues. V lost 7 bases, J lost 7 bases, and 14 bases lay in between. CDR1 is LNHDA, CDR2 SQIVND, per germline (reference sequence). The DNA for the CDR3 is TGTGCCAGTACCCCCTATCCGGGGCAGCCCCAGCATTTT. It codes for CASTPYPGQPQHF.